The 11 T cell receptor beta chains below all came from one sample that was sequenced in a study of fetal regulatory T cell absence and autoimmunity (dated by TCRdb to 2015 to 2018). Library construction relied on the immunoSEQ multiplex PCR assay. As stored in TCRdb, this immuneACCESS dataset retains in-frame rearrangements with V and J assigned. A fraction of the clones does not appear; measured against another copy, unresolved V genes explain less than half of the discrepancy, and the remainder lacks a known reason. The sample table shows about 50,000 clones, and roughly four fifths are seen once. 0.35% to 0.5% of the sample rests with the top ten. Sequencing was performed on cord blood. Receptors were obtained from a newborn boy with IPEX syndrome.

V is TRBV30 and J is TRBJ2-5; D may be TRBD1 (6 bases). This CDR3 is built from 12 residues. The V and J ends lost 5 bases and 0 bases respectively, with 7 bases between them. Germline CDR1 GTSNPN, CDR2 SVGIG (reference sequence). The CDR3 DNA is TGTGCCTGGGGACAGTACCAAGAGACCCAGTACTTC. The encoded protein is CAWGQYQETQYF.

DNA of the CDR3: TGTGCCAGCAGTTGGACTAGCGGGCAAGAGACCCAGTACTTC. It specifies CASSWTSGQETQYF. This sequence joins TRBV6-5 and TRBJ2-5, with TRBD2 matching 11 bases. Unmatched junction bases numbered 0, after V lost 4 bases and J lost 2 bases. The CDR3 runs 14 residues. CDR1 is MNHEY, CDR2 SVGAGI, per germline.

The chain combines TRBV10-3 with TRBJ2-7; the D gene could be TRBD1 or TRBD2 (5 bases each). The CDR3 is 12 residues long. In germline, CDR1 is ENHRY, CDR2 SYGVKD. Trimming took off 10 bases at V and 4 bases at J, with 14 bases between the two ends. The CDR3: CATSGTPYEQYF. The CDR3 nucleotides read TGTGCCACCTCCGGGACCCCATACGAGCAGTACTTC.

The CDR3 nucleotides read TGTGCCAGCAGCTTGGTTGGCGGAAACACTGAAGCTTTCTTT. This encodes CASSLVGGNTEAFF. The V call is TRBV5-6, the J call TRBJ1-1; D is ambiguous. Germline CDR1 is SGHDT and CDR2 is YYEEEE. Trimming removed 0 bases from V and 2 bases from J, with 8 bases in between. The CDR3 loop spans 14 amino acids.

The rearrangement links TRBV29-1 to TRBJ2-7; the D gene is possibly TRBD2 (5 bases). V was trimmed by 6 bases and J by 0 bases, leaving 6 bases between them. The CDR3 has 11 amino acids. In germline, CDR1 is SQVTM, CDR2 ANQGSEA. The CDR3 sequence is CSVRGSYEQYF. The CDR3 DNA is TGCAGCGTACGGGGCTCCTACGAGCAGTACTTC.

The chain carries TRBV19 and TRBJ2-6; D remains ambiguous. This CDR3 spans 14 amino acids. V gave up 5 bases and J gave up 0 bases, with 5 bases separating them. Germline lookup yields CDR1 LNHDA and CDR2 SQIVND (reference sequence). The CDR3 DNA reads TGTGCCAGTAGTTCCCACTCTGGGGCCAACGTCCTGACTTTC. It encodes CASSSHSGANVLTF.

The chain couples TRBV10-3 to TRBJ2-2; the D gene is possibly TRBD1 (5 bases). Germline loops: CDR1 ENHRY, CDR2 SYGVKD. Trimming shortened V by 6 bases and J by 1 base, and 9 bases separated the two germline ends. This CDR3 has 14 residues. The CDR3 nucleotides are TGTGCCATCAGCCCTGACAGGAACACCGGGGAGCTGTTTTTT. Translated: CAISPDRNTGELFF.

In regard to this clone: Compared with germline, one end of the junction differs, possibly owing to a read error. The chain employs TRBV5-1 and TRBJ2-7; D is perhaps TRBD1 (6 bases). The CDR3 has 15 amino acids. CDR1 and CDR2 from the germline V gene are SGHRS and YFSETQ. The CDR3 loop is CASSLWRSGVYEQYF. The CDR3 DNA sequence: TGTGCCAGCAGCTTGTGGCGGTCAGGGGTGTACGAGCAGTACTTC.

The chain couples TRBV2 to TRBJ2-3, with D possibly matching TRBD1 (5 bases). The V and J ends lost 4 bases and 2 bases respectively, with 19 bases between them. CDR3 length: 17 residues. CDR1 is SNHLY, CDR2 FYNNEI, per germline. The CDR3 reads CASSGIVGDSPTDTQYF. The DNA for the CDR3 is TGTGCCAGCAGTGGTATCGTGGGTGACAGCCCCACAGATACGCAGTATTTT.

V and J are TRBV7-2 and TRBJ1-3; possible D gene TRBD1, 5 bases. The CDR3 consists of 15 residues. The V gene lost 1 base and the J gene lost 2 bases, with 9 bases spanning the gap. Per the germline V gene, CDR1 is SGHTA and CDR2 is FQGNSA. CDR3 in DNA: TGTGCCAGCAGCTTAGGGGGGGAAGCTGGAAACACCATATATTTT. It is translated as CASSLGGEAGNTIYF.

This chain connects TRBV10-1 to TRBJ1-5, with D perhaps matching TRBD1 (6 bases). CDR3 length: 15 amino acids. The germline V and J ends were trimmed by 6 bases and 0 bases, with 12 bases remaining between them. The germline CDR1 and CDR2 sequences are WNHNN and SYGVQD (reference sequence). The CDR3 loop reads CASSPRTASNQPQHF. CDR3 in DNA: TGCGCCAGCAGCCCTCGGACAGCTAGCAATCAGCCCCAGCATTTT.